This T cell receptor (beta chain) was documented in a study of T cells after yellow fever vaccination. Study-wide results and caveats: Any FACS-sorted repertoire could hold abundant clonotypes that contaminate it from the bulk population. In post-booster samples, most primary-vaccination clones reappeared (about 95% CD4, 70% to 90% CD8). Weaker overall, the secondary response nonetheless peaked faster (day 5 versus 15).

Germline V CDR1 and CDR2: MNHEY, SVGEGT. The CDR3 is 15 residues long. The V gene end was trimmed by 6 bases and the J gene end by 5 bases; junction bases not matched to a gene: 9. As regards this clonotype: What it binds is unknown.

A universal primer site and UMIs were added as TCR cDNA was made by 5'RACE template switching. In TCRdb, the 5' RACE reads were re-called with MiXCR into one record per CDR3 protein. The data hold fewer than 450,000 distinct CDR3 sequences, with around 10% observed a single time. The sequencing here drew on PBMCs, taken on the day of the first yellow fever vaccination. The chain carries TRBV6-2 or TRBV6-3 and TRBJ2-7; 11 nucleotides line up with TRBD1. This sequence was found in a man aged 18 to 30 who received the YFV17D yellow fever vaccine. CDR3 bases: TGTGCCAGCAGCCGTTGGACAGGGGGCCACAACGAGCAGTACTTC. This codes for CASSRWTGGHNEQYF.